The subject of this entry is one T cell receptor (beta chain). The data derive from a study of cytomegalovirus exposure and HLA in healthy donors. The PCR was carried out with 60 Vbeta primers and 13 Jbeta primers. The table came from immunoSEQ multiplex PCR; TCRdb's copy has only in-frame clones and leaves some out. The sample contains about 220,000 clones, 82% of which appear only once. With V trimmed by 4 bases and J by 3 bases, 4 bases remained unmatched. This CDR3 contains 14 residues. Germline CDR1 and CDR2: MNHEY and SMNVEV (reference sequence). The specimen was PBMCs. The chain combines TRBV27 with TRBJ1-2, with 8 bases identical to TRBD1. This sequence originates from a man aged 35 to 55 in good health and CMV-seropositive. The CDR3 nucleotides read TGTGCCAGCAGTTCGACAGGGGATTACTATGGCTACACCTTC. As protein: CASSSTGDYYGYTF.